This TCR beta chain was found in a study of T and B cells in COVID-19 patients. At the level of the study: Recovered patients mostly had mild to moderate COVID-19 managed as outpatients. Study-wide findings and caveats: Of roughly 2,000 TCR clusters found only in the recovered cohort, 31 had low generation probability.

Each TRB amplification used about 250-550 ng of genomic DNA from blood. As regards this clonotype: What it binds is unknown.

Germline V lookup: CDR1 GTSNPN, CDR2 SVGIG (reference sequence). Losses at the gene ends were 6 bases for V and 6 bases for J; bases not matched to a gene: 5. The CDR3 runs to 12 residues. Multiplex PCR with BIOMED2 TRB-A/B primer pools amplified TRB rearrangements. One entry per CDR3 protein results from TCRdb running MiXCR on the multiplex PCR reads. The table includes some 1,300 distinct CDR3 sequences, about 29% detected once. This chain links TRBV30 with TRBJ1-2, with 9 nucleotides matching TRBD1. Sequencing was done on a sample of blood. This TCR was recovered from a human donor with active COVID-19. The CDR3 region is CACGTGFHGYTF. CDR3 coding DNA: TGTGCCTGCGGGACAGGGTTTCATGGCTACACCTTC.